The sequence of this TCR beta chain was determined in a study of cytomegalovirus exposure and HLA in healthy donors. PCR was performed using 60 Vbeta and 13 Jbeta primers. TCRdb's copy holds only in-frame clones and misses some; the assay was immunoSEQ multiplex PCR. The sample has around 200,000 clones, roughly 80% seen once. Germline CDR1 SGHTA, CDR2 FQGNSA. CDR3 size: 15 residues. The V gene end was trimmed by 5 bases and the J gene end by 5 bases; junction bases not matched to a gene: 8. The sequencing sample was made of PBMCs. V usage is TRBV7-2 and J usage is TRBJ2-5; 10 positions match TRBD2. The receptor was derived from a female donor in good health and CMV-seronegative. The CDR3 DNA is TGTGCCAGCAGCGCCAGAAGCGGGGGGGCCGAGACCCAGTACTTC. Protein: CASSARSGGAETQYF.